This entry lists 21 T cell receptor beta chains sequenced from one sample in a study of tumor and adjacent non-tumor tissue in lung cancer. A modified ARM-PCR protocol with three rounds of nested PCR amplified TCRbeta. TCRdb independently ran MiXCR on the multiplex PCR reads; one entry per CDR3 protein. The sample shows just over 200,000 distinct CDR3 sequences, 71% of them seen only once. No cell sorting was done before RNA was extracted from the tissue. Sample: lung tumor tissue. The receptor set was obtained from a man aged 60 to 69 with non-small cell lung cancer.

With respect to this clonotype: With a much larger clone just one base away, this may be a read error. This sequence joins TRBV29-1 and TRBJ2-3; the D gene could be TRBD1 or TRBD2 (5 bases each). V lost 5 bases and J 0 bases, leaving 12 bases between the germline ends. Germline V lookup: CDR1 SQVTM, CDR2 ANQGSEA. The CDR3 has 14 amino acids. CDR3 DNA sequence: TGCAGCGTTCCTAGCAGGGCTAGCACAGATACGCAGTATTTT. Encoded protein: CSVPSRASTDTQYF.

Notes on this clonotype: The junction shows a germline mismatch at one end, possibly a read error. The chain joins TRBV19 to TRBJ2-1; D is tentatively TRBD1 or TRBD2 (5 bases each). The germline CDR1 and CDR2 sequences are LNHDA and SQIVND (reference sequence). CDR3 length: 18 residues. CDR3 residues: CASSIDGTGERLNNEQFF. DNA of the CDR3: TGTGCCAGTAGTATAGACGGGACCGGCGAGAGGTTAAACAACGAGCAGTTCTTC.

Details on this clonotype: A much larger clone differs from this one at a single base, so this may be a read error. The genes are TRBV29-1 and TRBJ1-2, with D perhaps TRBD1 (5 bases). The CDR3 contains 12 residues. Germline V gene lookup returns CDR1 SQVTM and CDR2 ANQGSEA. The CDR3 sequence: CSVVTGSNGYAF. The DNA of the CDR3 is TGCAGCGTTGTTACAGGTTCTAATGGCTACGCCTTC.

A note on this clonotype: An end of the junction does not agree with germline; a read error may underlie this. The chain uses TRBV11-2 and TRBJ2-4; D tentatively fits TRBD1 or TRBD2 (5 bases each). Per the germline V gene, CDR1 is SGHAT and CDR2 is FQNNGV. This CDR3 has 18 residues. CDR3 loop: CASSLDRGTGRAKSIQYF. DNA for the CDR3: TGTGCCAGCAGCTTAGATCGAGGGACGGGACGGGCCAAAAGCATTCAGTACTTC. The full variable domain, completed using reference TRBV11-2 and TRBJ2-4, is EAGVAQSPRYKIIEKRQSVAFWCNPISGHATLYWYQQILGQGPKLLIQFQNNGVVDDSQLPKDRFSAERLKGVDSTLKIQPAKLEDSAVYLCASSLDRGTGRAKSIQYFGAGTRLSVL.

In the case of this clonotype: A much larger clone is a single base away; this may be a read error. V gene TRBV6-1 combines with J gene TRBJ1-6; TRBD1 agrees at 7 bases. There are 17 residues in the CDR3. Germline-derived CDR1 and CDR2 are MNHNS and SASEGT. The CDR3 DNA is TGTGCCAGCAGGGCGTCCCCGACAGGGTCCTATAATTCACCCTTCCACTTT. Translated, it gives CASRASPTGSYNSPFHF.

The gene calls are TRBV5-1 and TRBJ2-7, with D unclear. The CDR3 spans 14 residues. The ends were cut back, 4 bases at V and 4 bases at J, with 15 bases in the middle. The V gene's germline CDR1 is SGHRS and CDR2 YFSETQ. The CDR3: CASSASMTGYEQYF. The CDR3 DNA reads as TGCGCCAGCAGCGCCAGCATGACGGGTTACGAGCAGTACTTC.

To note about this clonotype: Likely a read error: the CDR3 ends without its conserved phenylalanine or tryptophan. The chain combines TRBV29-1 with TRBJ2-2; a weak D match, TRBD2 (5 bases). CDR3 size: 13 residues. In germline, CDR1 is SQVTM, CDR2 ANQGSEA. CDR3 sequence (DNA): TGCAGCGCTGAACGGGGGAACACCGGGGAGCTGTTTATT. This gives the protein CSAERGNTGELFI.

This clonotype showed up just once. The V and J genes are TRBV7-9 and TRBJ2-7, with 7 nucleotides matching TRBD2. Germline V gene sequence: CDR1 SEHNR, CDR2 FQNEAQ (reference sequence). V shed 2 bases, J shed 5 bases, and the junction held 9 bases outside the gene matches. The CDR3 length is 15 residues. The DNA of the CDR3 is TGTGCCAGCAGCTTATGGGGAGGGCTAAAGGACGAGCAGTACTTC. Translation gives CASSLWGGLKDEQYF.

The rearrangement uses TRBV6-5 and TRBJ2-5; TRBD2 agrees at 9 bases. The trim removed 6 bases at V and 5 bases at J, leaving 4 bases unmatched. The germline CDR1 and CDR2 sequences are MNHEY and SVGAGI. This CDR3 spans 13 amino acids. CDR3 DNA sequence: TGTGCCAGCAGGGGTAGCGGGAGTGAGACCCAGTACTTC. Residues: CASRGSGSETQYF.

The V call is TRBV6-5, the J call TRBJ2-5; no definite D call. Germline CDR1 MNHEY, CDR2 SVGAGI. V shed 6 bases and J shed 7 bases, with 18 bases lying between them. The CDR3 has 14 residues. The DNA of the CDR3 is TGTGCCAGCAGGAAAGGATTGGCCGAAGGGACCCAGTACTTC. This encodes CASRKGLAEGTQYF.

This clonotype has a count of ten or more. The V gene is TRBV11-3, the J gene TRBJ2-1, with 7 nucleotides matching TRBD2. CDR1 is SGHNT, CDR2 YENEEA, per germline. The CDR3 sequence is 14 residues long. J was trimmed by 4 bases and V by 1 base; bases with no gene match: 1. The CDR3 reads CASSLGGGYNEQFF. The CDR3 nucleotides read TGTGCCAGCAGCTTAGGGGGGGGATACAATGAGCAGTTCTTC.

This clonotype was seen only a few times. This chain connects TRBV6-6 to TRBJ2-7; 7 bases are shared with TRBD2. The CDR3 is 17 amino acids. Germline trimming cut 3 bases from V and 3 bases from J; bases unmatched to any gene: 14. The V gene's germline CDR1 is MNHNY and CDR2 SVGAGI (reference sequence). The CDR3 DNA reads as TGTGCCAGCAGTTATTCCGGGACTAACGGGAGGATCTACGAGCAGTACTTC. Encoded protein: CASSYSGTNGRIYEQYF.

About this clonotype: A read error may be the cause here, since a much bigger clone is one base away. The rearrangement uses TRBV6-5 and TRBJ2-1; D may match TRBD1 or TRBD2 (6 bases each). Looked up from germline, CDR1 is MNHEY and CDR2 is SVGAGI. The CDR3 length is 14 residues. The CDR3 sequence: CASRGGGKNNKQFF. CDR3 sequence (DNA): TGTGCCAGCAGGGGGGGCGGGAAGAACAATAAGCAGTTCTTC.

The chain combines TRBV7-8 with TRBJ2-3, with 10 bases that match TRBD2. Germline loops: CDR1 SGHVS, CDR2 FQNEAQ. Unmatched junction bases numbered 10, after V lost 0 bases and J lost 4 bases. The CDR3 has 18 amino acids. The CDR3 spells CASSLALGPSGGADTQYF. DNA of the CDR3: TGTGCCAGCAGCTTAGCCTTAGGGCCCAGCGGGGGGGCAGATACGCAGTATTTT.

Turning to this clonotype: A much bigger clone sits one base away, suggesting this may be a read error. The rearrangement joins TRBV29-1 to TRBJ2-5, with D perhaps matching TRBD2 (5 bases). The CDR3 is 12 residues long. Trimming removed 5 bases at V and 5 bases at J, with 12 bases between. Germline V lookup: CDR1 SQVTM, CDR2 ANQGSEA. Here the CDR3 reads CSVHVLVETQYF. CDR3 bases: TGCAGCGTTCACGTACTAGTGGAGACCCAGTACTTC.

This clonotype was counted only a few times. The V call is TRBV14, the J call TRBJ2-5; 8 positions match TRBD2. The CDR3 consists of 15 residues. Looked up from germline, CDR1 is SGHDN and CDR2 is FVKESK. Trimming took 0 bases from V and 2 from J; bases not matched to a gene: 2. CDR3 sequence: CASSQDREGQETQYF. The CDR3 DNA sequence: TGTGCCAGCAGCCAAGATCGGGAGGGGCAAGAGACCCAGTACTTC.

A note on this clonotype: The conserved phenylalanine or tryptophan is not found at the CDR3 terminus, so this likely reflects a read error. The chain has TRBV20-1 and TRBJ2-7, with 8 bases identical to TRBD2. This CDR3 is built from 13 residues. Germline lookup yields CDR1 DFQATT and CDR2 SNEGSKA (reference sequence). V trimming: 4 bases; J trimming: 6 bases; junction bases outside the gene matches: 8. The CDR3 sequence: CSANVAGGFEQYL. The DNA of the CDR3 is TGCAGTGCTAATGTGGCGGGAGGTTTCGAGCAGTACCTC.

Comment on this clonotype: At one end the junction does not follow the germline gene, possibly because of a read error. This chain joins TRBV20-1 and TRBJ1-2; D remains ambiguous. CDR3 size: 14 residues. Germline CDR1 and CDR2: DFQATT and SNEGSKA (reference sequence). DNA of the CDR3: TGCAATGCTACCTCGATAGCAGCTAACTATGGCTACACCTTC. It encodes CNATSIAANYGYTF.

Points on this clonotype: One end of the junction fails to match germline, which may point to a read error. The rearrangement joins TRBV4-1 to TRBJ2-7, with D possibly called TRBD1 or TRBD2 (7 bases each). Per the germline V gene, CDR1 is MGHRA and CDR2 is YSYEKL. The CDR3 extends over 12 amino acids. Here the CDR3 reads CASQDRDYEQDF. DNA of the CDR3: TGCGCCAGCCAAGACAGGGACTACGAGCAGGACTTC.

As for this clonotype: The CDR3 carries no conserved terminal phenylalanine or tryptophan, so it likely arises from a read error. The rearrangement joins TRBV6-5 to TRBJ2-5, with 7 bases identical to TRBD2. Germline V gene data show CDR1 as MNHEY and CDR2 as SVGAGI. The CDR3 extends over 14 amino acids. The CDR3 DNA reads as TGTGCAAGCAGTGATACCGATACCGCGGGGGCCCAGTACCTC. Protein sequence: CASSDTDTAGAQYL.

The V and J genes are TRBV6-5 and TRBJ2-5, with 10 bases aligning to TRBD1. V shed 2 bases and J 14 bases; nucleotides not matched to a gene: 14. The germline CDR1 and CDR2 sequences are MNHEY and SVGAGI. The CDR3 has 15 residues. CDR3 DNA sequence: TGTGCCAGCAGTTACGGGACAGGGGCAGGAGGGGCCCTATACTTC. It codes for CASSYGTGAGGALYF.